A selection of T cell receptor beta chains follows, all from one sample in a study of T cells in localized non-small cell lung cancer. Profiled with immunoSEQ multiplex PCR; TCRdb holds only in-frame clones, not every one. The sample has around 7,100 clones, about 44% seen once. The starting material was lymph node tissue, obtained before any cancer treatment. These receptors were taken from a man aged 35 to 70 with stage I lung adenocarcinoma. Both conserved end residues are part of each CDR3. A D gene is named only where the DNA matches it firmly. For some rows the clone size is stated as once, few or many, or as a class when expanded; others skip it.

J: TRBJ2-1; D: TRBD2; size: few; length: 13; V: TRBV29-1; CDR3: CSVDSGRDNEQFF; DNA: TGCAGCGTTGATAGCGGGAGGGACAATGAGCAGTTCTTC
J: TRBJ2-3; D: TRBD2; size: .; length: 14; V: TRBV30; CDR3: CALGAGGPGDTQYF; DNA: TGTGCCTTGGGGGCGGGGGGGCCTGGGGATACGCAGTATTTT
J: TRBJ2-6; D: .; size: .; length: 18; V: TRBV18; CDR3: CASSPSVTALSGANVLTF; DNA: TGTGCCAGCTCACCATCCGTGACGGCCCTGTCTGGGGCCAACGTCCTGACTTTC
J: TRBJ1-2; D: .; size: .; length: 12; V: TRBV18; CDR3: CASSPPSGGYTF; DNA: TGTGCCAGCTCACCACCGTCGGGTGGCTACACCTTC
J: TRBJ1-5; D: .; size: .; length: 12; V: TRBV9; CDR3: CASSEGNQPQHF; DNA: TGTGCCAGCAGTGAAGGGAATCAGCCCCAGCATTTT
J: TRBJ1-2; D: .; size: few; length: 14; V: TRBV9; CDR3: CASSVEVEDYGYTF; DNA: TGTGCCAGCAGCGTAGAGGTGGAAGACTATGGCTACACCTTC
J: TRBJ2-3; D: .; size: few; length: 17; V: TRBV6-8; CDR3: CASCTGVAARPTDTQYF; DNA: TGTGCCAGCTGCACAGGGGTAGCGGCCCGCCCCACAGATACGCAGTATTTT
J: TRBJ2-1; D: TRBD2; size: .; length: 15; V: TRBV29-1; CDR3: CSVEEGTSGRIEQFF; DNA: TGCAGCGTTGAAGAGGGGACTAGCGGGAGGATTGAGCAGTTCTTC
J: TRBJ2-3; D: .; size: .; length: 12; V: TRBV6-8; CDR3: CASSKDQATQYF; DNA: TGTGCCAGCAGTAAAGACCAAGCTACGCAGTATTTT
J: TRBJ2-7; D: .; size: few; length: 16; V: TRBV2; CDR3: CASIRAYPSHAYEQYF; DNA: TGTGCCAGCATCAGGGCCTACCCCTCACACGCCTACGAGCAGTACTTC
J: TRBJ2-3; D: .; size: medium-sized; length: 14; V: TRBV6-1; CDR3: CASSEAGDKDTQYF; DNA: TGTGCCAGCAGTGAAGCGGGAGATAAAGATACGCAGTATTTT
J: TRBJ2-7; D: .; size: .; length: 17; V: TRBV28; CDR3: CASSSEWRDKGYYEQYF; DNA: TGTGCCAGCAGTTCCGAATGGCGGGACAAGGGGTACTACGAGCAGTACTTC
J: TRBJ1-5; D: .; size: .; length: 14; V: TRBV29-1; CDR3: CSVASGDPYQPQHF; DNA: TGCAGCGTTGCATCCGGGGATCCCTATCAGCCCCAGCATTTT
J: TRBJ2-4; D: .; size: .; length: 14; V: TRBV30; CDR3: CAWSFWTVKNIQYF; DNA: TGTGCCTGGAGCTTCTGGACAGTCAAAAACATTCAGTACTTC
J: TRBJ1-6; D: .; size: .; length: 16; V: TRBV30; CDR3: CAWSVPAAHSSSPLHF; DNA: TGTGCCTGGAGTGTACCTGCCGCTCACTCCTCTTCACCCCTCCACTTT
J: TRBJ1-4; D: .; size: .; length: 13; V: TRBV6-8; CDR3: CASTPSGSEKLFF; DNA: TGTGCCAGCACCCCCTCTGGAAGTGAAAAACTGTTTTTT
J: TRBJ1-1; D: .; size: .; length: 14; V: TRBV28; CDR3: CASSPGTPNTEAFF; DNA: TGTGCCAGCAGTCCCGGGACACCTAACACTGAAGCTTTCTTT
J: TRBJ2-2; D: .; size: once; length: 12; V: TRBV19; CDR3: CASSRAAGELFF; DNA: TGTGCCAGTAGTCGTGCGGCCGGGGAGCTGTTTTTT
J: TRBJ1-4; D: .; size: .; length: 15; V: TRBV1; CDR3: CASSQTGTLFEKLFF; DNA: TGCGCCAGCAGCCAAACCGGGACATTGTTTGAAAAACTGTTTTTT
J: TRBJ2-6; D: TRBD1; size: once; length: 17; V: TRBV23-1; CDR3: CARRTGAGHSGANVLTF; DNA: TGCGCCCGTAGAACAGGGGCCGGCCACTCTGGGGCCAACGTCCTGACTTTC
J: TRBJ1-1; D: .; size: once; length: 14; V: TRBV28; CDR3: CASSRDFRNTEAFF; DNA: TGTGCCAGCAGTCGGGACTTCCGGAACACTGAAGCTTTCTTT
J: TRBJ1-2; D: TRBD1; size: .; length: 15; V: TRBV29-1; CDR3: CSVLARDSSSYGYTF; DNA: TGCAGCGTCCTTGCCCGGGACAGTTCCTCGTATGGCTACACCTTC
J: TRBJ1-4; D: TRBD1; size: .; length: 15; V: TRBV5-1; CDR3: CASRGRGTGLEKLFF; DNA: TGCGCCAGCAGGGGTAGAGGGACAGGACTTGAAAAACTGTTTTTT
J: TRBJ2-7; D: TRBD1; size: .; length: 14; V: TRBV11-3; CDR3: CASSPSQGAGEQYF; DNA: TGTGCCAGCAGCCCTAGTCAGGGGGCAGGAGAGCAGTACTTC
J: TRBJ2-7; D: TRBD2; size: .; length: 18; V: TRBV5-1; CDR3: CASSLGAYTLAGGGEQYF; DNA: TGCGCCAGCAGCTTGGGTGCCTATACCCTAGCGGGGGGGGGCGAGCAGTACTTC
J: TRBJ2-3; D: TRBD2; size: .; length: 17; V: TRBV9; CDR3: CASSVVPSGRGADTQYF; DNA: TGTGCCAGCAGCGTAGTGCCTAGCGGGAGGGGTGCAGATACGCAGTATTTT
J: TRBJ2-5; D: .; size: few; length: 13; V: TRBV10-3; CDR3: CAISDGVQETQYF; DNA: TGTGCCATCAGTGACGGAGTCCAAGAGACCCAGTACTTC
J: TRBJ2-3; D: .; size: few; length: 15; V: TRBV2; CDR3: CASSDPVTRVDTQYF; DNA: TGTGCCAGCAGTGACCCAGTAACCCGCGTAGATACGCAGTATTTT
J: TRBJ2-1; D: .; size: once; length: 15; V: TRBV19; CDR3: CASSPGVTSYNEQFF; DNA: TGTGCCAGTAGCCCGGGGGTGACCTCCTACAATGAGCAGTTCTTC
J: TRBJ2-7; D: TRBD2; size: few; length: 14; V: TRBV30; CDR3: CAWTGTSGADEQYF; DNA: TGTGCCTGGACGGGGACTAGCGGGGCGGACGAGCAGTACTTC
J: TRBJ1-2; D: TRBD1; size: .; length: 14; V: TRBV11-3; CDR3: CASSFNRGNYGYTF; DNA: TGTGCCAGCAGCTTTAACAGGGGGAACTATGGCTACACCTTC
J: TRBJ2-5; D: TRBD1; size: .; length: 14; V: TRBV6-8; CDR3: CASSGQGAGETQYF; DNA: TGTGCCAGCAGCGGGCAGGGGGCTGGGGAGACCCAGTACTTC
J: TRBJ2-2; D: .; size: few; length: 15; V: TRBV11-3; CDR3: CASSLDGGSTGELFF; DNA: TGTGCCAGCAGCTTGGATGGCGGGTCCACCGGGGAGCTGTTTTTT
J: TRBJ2-2; D: .; size: .; length: 14; V: TRBV27; CDR3: CATMGRGNTGELFF; DNA: TGTGCCACCATGGGCAGGGGGAACACCGGGGAGCTGTTTTTT
J: TRBJ1-4; D: TRBD1; size: few; length: 16; V: TRBV19; CDR3: CASTGTGGGVGEKLFF; DNA: TGTGCCAGTACCGGGACAGGGGGCGGCGTCGGTGAAAAACTGTTTTTT
J: TRBJ1-2; D: .; size: .; length: 13; V: TRBV29-1; CDR3: CSVEDDLGFGYTF; DNA: TGCAGCGTTGAAGATGATTTGGGTTTTGGCTACACCTTC
J: TRBJ2-2; D: .; size: .; length: 15; V: TRBV28; CDR3: CASSLGTLGDGELFF; DNA: TGTGCCAGCAGTTTAGGGACCCTCGGGGACGGGGAGCTGTTTTTT
J: TRBJ1-3; D: TRBD1; size: few; length: 17; V: TRBV30; CDR3: CAWSATGVRFSGNTIYF; DNA: TGTGCCTGGAGTGCGACAGGGGTCCGATTTTCTGGAAACACCATATATTTT
J: TRBJ2-3; D: TRBD2; size: .; length: 16; V: TRBV28; CDR3: CASSLLSGGYTDTQYF; DNA: TGTGCCAGCAGTCTACTAAGCGGGGGCTACACAGATACGCAGTATTTT
J: TRBJ2-1; D: .; size: .; length: 14; V: TRBV5-1; CDR3: CASREAGIYNEQFF; DNA: TGCGCCAGCAGGGAGGCAGGGATTTACAATGAGCAGTTCTTC
J: TRBJ1-2; D: .; size: .; length: 11; V: TRBV30; CDR3: CAWRVNYGYTF; DNA: TGTGCCTGGAGGGTGAACTATGGCTACACCTTC
J: TRBJ1-6; D: .; size: few; length: 12; V: TRBV9; CDR3: CASKGPNSPLHF; DNA: TGTGCCAGCAAGGGGCCTAATTCACCCCTCCACTTT
J: TRBJ2-2; D: .; size: .; length: 15; V: TRBV10-2; CDR3: CASSDWISSTGELFF; DNA: TGCGCCAGCAGTGACTGGATATCGAGCACTGGGGAGCTGTTTTTT
J: TRBJ2-6; D: TRBD1; size: few; length: 18; V: TRBV6-8; CDR3: CASSSTDRVGSGANVLTF; DNA: TGTGCCAGCAGTTCAACGGACAGGGTAGGCTCTGGGGCCAACGTCCTGACTTTC
J: TRBJ1-2; D: .; size: .; length: 14; V: TRBV29-1; CDR3: CSVDFGGRNYGYTF; DNA: TGCAGCGTTGATTTTGGGGGCCGGAACTATGGCTACACCTTC
J: TRBJ2-6; D: .; size: .; length: 18; V: TRBV18; CDR3: CASSPPWDFSSGANVLTF; DNA: TGTGCCAGCTCACCACCGTGGGACTTCAGCTCTGGGGCCAACGTCCTGACTTTC
J: TRBJ2-7; D: TRBD2; size: .; length: 16; V: TRBV28; CDR3: CASSLFRGERPYEQYF; DNA: TGTGCCAGCAGTTTATTTCGGGGGGAGCGCCCCTACGAGCAGTACTTC
J: TRBJ2-2; D: TRBD2; size: .; length: 15; V: TRBV28; CDR3: CASSLTSGLSGELFF; DNA: TGTGCCAGCAGTCTGACTAGCGGGTTGTCCGGGGAGCTGTTTTTT
J: TRBJ2-7; D: TRBD2; size: few; length: 15; V: TRBV9; CDR3: CASSVYGEGSYEQYF; DNA: TGTGCCAGCAGCGTATATGGGGAGGGCTCCTACGAGCAGTACTTC
J: TRBJ2-1; D: TRBD1; size: .; length: 14; V: TRBV6-8; CDR3: CASSPGQGAGEQFF; DNA: TGTGCCAGCAGTCCGGGACAGGGGGCCGGTGAGCAGTTCTTC
J: TRBJ1-2; D: .; size: .; length: 14; V: TRBV2; CDR3: CASSVQGLIYGYTF; DNA: TGTGCCAGCAGTGTTCAGGGTTTAATCTATGGCTACACCTTC
J: TRBJ2-3; D: TRBD2; size: .; length: 18; V: TRBV11-3; CDR3: CASSLSPLAGGPLDMQYF; DNA: TGTGCCAGCAGCTTATCCCCCCTAGCGGGGGGGCCACTAGATATGCAGTATTTT
J: TRBJ1-6; D: .; size: few; length: 15; V: TRBV7-5; CDR3: CASSFDSFGSSPLHF; DNA: TGTGCCAGCAGCTTTGACAGTTTCGGTAGTTCACCCCTCCACTTT
J: TRBJ1-1; D: .; size: .; length: 14; V: TRBV29-1; CDR3: CSVEDGGANTEAFF; DNA: TGCAGCGTTGAAGACGGCGGAGCGAACACTGAAGCTTTCTTT
J: TRBJ1-5; D: .; size: medium-sized; length: 14; V: TRBV9; CDR3: CASRDISIGQPQHF; DNA: TGTGCCAGCAGGGACATATCCATTGGCCAGCCCCAGCATTTT